The rows below give T cell receptor beta chains drawn from one sample of a study of control samples from healthy donors and cancer patients. Some clones are missing from TCRdb's copy, which holds only in-frame ones; the method was immunoSEQ multiplex PCR. The table has around 130,000 clones, 89% seen once; the top ten hold less than 40%. The material sequenced was blood. These receptors originate from a man aged 45-65 years in good health. The CDR3 runs from the conserved cysteine through the conserved F or W. The D gene is left open where the match is weak. Some rows have no size entry. The others give once, few or many, or a class for an expanded clone.

clone_size,j_call,d_call,v_call,cdr3_nt,cdr3_aa
.,TRBJ2-3,TRBD2,TRBV2,TGTGCCAGCAAGTCCCGCGGGGGGAAGGGAGATACGCAGTATTTT,CASKSRGGKGDTQYF
.,TRBJ1-2,.,TRBV4-3,TGCGCCAGCAGCCAAGATGATCGCGGGGGACGGCGTGGCTACACCTTC,CASSQDDRGGRRGYTF
.,TRBJ2-7,.,TRBV18,TGTGCCAGCTCTGCGGGCCCCGATTACGAGCAGTACTTC,CASSAGPDYEQYF
.,TRBJ1-5,.,TRBV25-1,TGTGCCAGCAGTGCCGGTCGGAGCAATCAGCCCCAGCATTTT,CASSAGRSNQPQHF
.,TRBJ2-5,.,TRBV7-2,TGTGCCAGCAGCTTGGATATGGGGCGCCAAGAGACCCAGTACTTC,CASSLDMGRQETQYF
.,TRBJ1-3,.,TRBV3-1/TRBV3-2,TGTGCCAGCAGTACAACAGGTCTTTCTGGAAACACCATATATTTT,CASSTTGLSGNTIYF
.,TRBJ1-5,.,TRBV11-2,TGTGCCAGCAGCCAAGCCTGGGGGGACAATCAGCCCCAGCATTTT,CASSQAWGDNQPQHF
.,TRBJ2-4,.,TRBV7-9,TGTGCCAGCAGTAAGGGGGACAACAACATTCAGTACTTC,CASSKGDNNIQYF
.,TRBJ2-7,.,TRBV6-5,TGTGCCAGCAGCCCCTCAACCTACGAGCAGTACTTC,CASSPSTYEQYF
.,TRBJ2-3,.,TRBV7-2,TGTGCCAGCAGCGACCGCCCGGGGTCTAGCACAGATACGCAGTATTTT,CASSDRPGSSTDTQYF
once,TRBJ2-6,.,TRBV6-6,TGTGCCAGCAGTCTAGGGGGGCAACCTGGGGCCAACGTCCTGACTTTC,CASSLGGQPGANVLTF
.,TRBJ2-5,.,TRBV10-3,TGTGCCATCAGTGAGTCTGGGCCGAGCCTAGAGACCCAGTACTTC,CAISESGPSLETQYF
.,TRBJ1-2,.,TRBV6-5,TGTGCCGGAAACCCTGGCTGGGCTAACTATGGCTACACCTTC,CAGNPGWANYGYTF
.,TRBJ2-7,.,TRBV10-2,TGCGCCAGCAGTGAGTCGAAGGGTTGGGACGAGCAGTACTTC,CASSESKGWDEQYF
once,TRBJ2-1,TRBD2,TRBV30,TGTGCCTGGAGTGCGGGACTAGTGTACAATGAGCAGTTCTTC,CAWSAGLVYNEQFF
.,TRBJ1-2,.,TRBV28,TGTGCCAGCAGTTTAGGACGCGCCGGCTACACCTTC,CASSLGRAGYTF
.,TRBJ2-5,TRBD1,TRBV30,TGTGCCTGGAGGGGACAGGGCTGGGAGACCCAGTACTTC,CAWRGQGWETQYF
.,TRBJ1-3,.,TRBV19,TGTGCCAGTTCTCTCGCGAACTCTGGAAACACCATATATTTT,CASSLANSGNTIYF
.,TRBJ1-2,.,TRBV5-1,TGCGCCAGCAGCTTAGGAGGGGGGGACTATGGCTACACCTTC,CASSLGGGDYGYTF
.,TRBJ1-2,.,TRBV19,TGTGCCAGTAGTAAGGGTCTCGGGTATGGCTACACCTTC,CASSKGLGYGYTF
.,TRBJ2-6,TRBD1,TRBV19,TGTGCCAGTAGTTCTCGGACAGGCTCTGGGGCCAACGTCCTGACTTTC,CASSSRTGSGANVLTF
once,TRBJ2-1,TRBD2,TRBV7-6,TGTGCCAGCAGGGGACTAGCGGGAAGCGGGGAGCAGTTCTTC,CASRGLAGSGEQFF
once,TRBJ2-7,.,TRBV3-1/TRBV3-2,TGTGCCAGCAGCCAAGAACGGGGGGCCCCGGTACGTGACCCCTACGAGCAGTACTTC,CASSQERGAPVRDPYEQYF
.,TRBJ2-2,TRBD2,TRBV7-6,TGTGCCAGCAGCTTAAGCCTAGCGGGGGGGCCAGACACCGGGGAGCTGTTTTTT,CASSLSLAGGPDTGELFF
.,TRBJ1-1,TRBD1,TRBV27,TGTGCCAGCAGTTTAAGGGGACGGAGACAGGGTTTCTACACTGAAGCTTTCTTT,CASSLRGRRQGFYTEAFF
.,TRBJ2-5,TRBD2,TRBV14,TGTGCCAGCAGCCAAGTGGGTAGCGGGGCTATTCAAGAGACCCAGTACTTC,CASSQVGSGAIQETQYF
.,TRBJ2-1,TRBD2,TRBV2,TGTGCCAGCAGTCCAGGTGGGGGGGGAGGCAATGAGCAGTTCTTC,CASSPGGGGGNEQFF
.,TRBJ1-1,TRBD1,TRBV9,TGTGCCAGCAGCCCCTGGGGGGACAGGGCTGGAACTGAAGCTTTCTTT,CASSPWGDRAGTEAFF
.,TRBJ2-3,TRBD2,TRBV7-2,TGTGCCAGCAGCTTTAGCGGGGGTGGGGGAGATACGCAGTATTTT,CASSFSGGGGDTQYF
once,TRBJ2-7,.,TRBV12-3/TRBV12-4,TGTGCCAGCAGTCTCAGAGAATTGCAGTACTTC,CASSLRELQYF
.,TRBJ1-6,.,TRBV25-1,TGTGCCAGCAGTGGGAACCTCGCCACTTATAATTCACCCCTCCACTTT,CASSGNLATYNSPLHF
.,TRBJ1-5,.,TRBV2,TGTGCCAGCAGGGAGTCTTTGGGGAGCAATCAGCCCCAGCATTTT,CASRESLGSNQPQHF